The source of this T cell receptor (beta chain) is a study of blood T cell repertoires in COVID-19. At the level of the study: There were acute and convalescent COVID-19 samples, and they came from the United States, Italy and Spain. Nucleic acid was either cDNA or gDNA, and it came from T cells, B-cell-depleted T cells, or PBMCs.

Original handling: Estimated nucleated cell counts came from reference gene primer amplification. Some clones are missing from TCRdb's copy, which holds only in-frame ones; the method was immunoSEQ multiplex PCR. Clone size and V and J calls were adopted from that table, with D and trimming inferred from the DNA. The sample has 200,000 to 300,000 clones, 80% to 90% seen once. The receptor was isolated from a man in his sixties with acute or convalescent COVID-19. The sample was peripheral blood.

Here the CDR3 DNA reads TGTGCCAGCAGTCCCGCGGGGGGAGCGAGAAACACCATATATTTT. It translates to CASSPAGGARNTIYF. V usage is TRBV28 and J usage is TRBJ1-3; maybe TRBD1 (5 bases). The germline CDR1 and CDR2 sequences are MDHEN and SYDVKM. CDR3 size: 15 residues. Trimming took 5 bases from V and 5 from J, leaving 16 bases between them.